The 9 T cell receptor beta chains below come from one sample, sequenced in a study of blood T cell repertoires in COVID-19. Produced via immunoSEQ multiplex PCR; TCRdb's table is partial and in-frame only. The sample holds around 99,000 clones, more than 80% seen once. Sample: peripheral blood. The source of these receptors is a human donor in a cohort sampled during active COVID-19.

This clone was recorded a few times. This CDR3 is also generated by other DNA sequences in the sample. The CDR3 sequence: CASSLQGSTDTQYF. The DNA for the CDR3 is TGTGCCAGCAGCTTACAGGGGAGCACAGATACGCAGTATTTT. J is TRBJ2-3 and V is TRBV7-9; tentative D call: TRBD1 (6 bases). The CDR3 has 14 amino acids. Germline lookup yields CDR1 SEHNR and CDR2 FQNEAQ (reference sequence). Trimming took 2 bases from V and 0 from J, leaving 6 bases between them.

In nucleotides, the CDR3 is TGTGCCAGCAGCCACGATCCCGGGATTACTTATCAAGCTTTCTTT. This sequence encodes CASSHDPGITYQAFF. The chain carries TRBV7-8 and TRBJ1-1; D remains unclear. This CDR3 is built from 15 residues. Germline CDR1 SGHVS, CDR2 FQNEAQ. Deletions cut 5 bases from V and 9 bases from J, with 22 bases between.

This rearrangement joins TRBV5-6 to TRBJ1-1; D is possibly TRBD1 (5 bases). Trimming took 4 bases from V and 0 from J, leaving 13 bases between them. This CDR3 is built from 15 residues. Germline V CDR1 and CDR2: SGHDT, YYEEEE. As DNA, the CDR3 is TGTGCCAGCAGCCCCACACCGACAGTGAACACTGAAGCTTTCTTT. It is translated as CASSPTPTVNTEAFF.

In DNA, the CDR3 is TGTGCCAGCAGCTTAGTCCTAGGGGAAGAGTCCTACGAGCAGTACTTC. It yields the protein CASSLVLGEESYEQYF. This rearrangement joins TRBV11-3 to TRBJ2-7; possible D gene TRBD1, 5 bases. Trimming pared 1 base from V and 1 base from J, leaving 14 bases between. The CDR3 runs to 16 residues. Germline V gene sequence: CDR1 SGHNT, CDR2 YENEEA.

This CDR3 reads CASSLPRAPIEGTDTQYF. The DNA of the CDR3 is TGTGCCAGCAGCTTGCCCAGGGCCCCGATCGAAGGCACAGATACGCAGTATTTT. This chain joins TRBV5-6 and TRBJ2-3; possibly TRBD1 for D (5 bases). CDR1 SGHDT and CDR2 YYEEEE come from the germline V gene. The ends were cut back, 1 base at V and 1 base at J, with 19 bases in the middle. The CDR3 sequence is 18 residues long.

V usage is TRBV10-3 and J usage is TRBJ1-6, with D unresolved. This CDR3 has 14 residues. Per the germline V gene, CDR1 is ENHRY and CDR2 is SYGVKD. Trimming took off 4 bases at V and 9 bases at J, with 13 bases between the two ends. The chain's CDR3 is CAISAASIGSPLHF. The CDR3 DNA is TGTGCCATCAGTGCTGCGAGCATTGGTTCACCCCTCCACTTT.

This chain joins TRBV18 and TRBJ2-3; TRBD1 matches 9 bases. V was clipped by 2 bases and J by 3 bases; unmatched bases: 3. Germline V gives CDR1 KGHSH, CDR2 LQKENI. The CDR3 has 15 residues. Here the CDR3 DNA reads TGTGCCAGCTCACCATACAGGGGGCGAACAGATACGCAGTATTTT. This encodes CASSPYRGRTDTQYF.

The chain couples TRBV6-6 to TRBJ1-1; D unclear. Trimming removed 6 bases from V and 4 bases from J, with 12 bases in between. CDR3 size: 13 residues. Germline CDR1 reads MNHNY; CDR2 reads SVGAGI (reference sequence). The CDR3 DNA follows: TGTGCCAGCAGATCTCGAGAGGGCACTGAAGCTTTCTTT. It yields the protein CASRSREGTEAFF.

V gene TRBV27 combines with J gene TRBJ2-1, with D perhaps TRBD2 (6 bases). The CDR3 sequence is 16 residues long. The V gene lost 2 bases and the J gene lost 6 bases, with 17 bases spanning the gap. Germline CDR1 is MNHEY and CDR2 is SMNVEV (reference sequence). The CDR3 sequence: CASSLILGTSLNEQFF. Here the CDR3 DNA reads TGTGCCAGCAGTTTAATTTTAGGGACTTCGCTCAATGAGCAGTTCTTC.